The rows below give T cell receptor beta chains drawn from one sample of a study of identical twins. TCRdb analysed the 5' RACE reads with MiXCR anew, one entry per CDR3 protein. The sample lists around 240,000 distinct CDR3 sequences, roughly 7% occurring once. These data are also associated with another study on yellow fever vaccine responses in identical twins.

The specimen sequenced was memory (CD45RO+) T cells sorted from blood. The receptors were gathered from a woman between 18 and 29 years old in good health. CDR3s include the opening cysteine and the closing phenylalanine or tryptophan. The order of the fields is CDR3 protein, CDR3 DNA, J gene, clone size, CDR3 length, D gene, V gene. The D gene is left open where the match is weak. Some rows mark clone size as missing; the rest say once, few, many or name a class of expanded clone.

CSARVQLGQETQYF	TGCAGTGCTAGGGTGCAGTTGGGGCAAGAGACCCAGTACTTC	TRBJ2-5	few	14	NA	TRBV20-1
CASSRAYTRDAYAGSPLHF	TGTGCCAGCAGCCGGGCGTACACTCGTGACGCATATGCTGGTTCACCCCTCCACTTT	TRBJ1-6	few	19	NA	TRBV14
CASSRWGTSGGTDTQYF	TGTGCCAGCAGCCGATGGGGGACTAGCGGGGGGACAGATACGCAGTATTTT	TRBJ2-3	many	17	TRBD2	TRBV3-1
CSAQGQETQYF	TGCAGTGCGCAGGGACAAGAGACCCAGTACTTC	TRBJ2-5	NA	11	NA	TRBV20-1
CASSREGNNEQFF	TGCGCCAGCAGTCGGGAGGGGAACAATGAGCAGTTCTTC	TRBJ2-1	NA	13	TRBD2	TRBV5-1
CASSLGLGGSYEQYF	TGTGCCAGCAGTTTAGGACTAGGGGGCTCCTACGAGCAGTACTTC	TRBJ2-7	many	15	NA	TRBV27
CATSPTTGKGETQYF	TGTGCCACCAGCCCTACCACGGGGAAAGGAGAGACCCAGTACTTC	TRBJ2-5	NA	15	NA	TRBV15
CSARGGAERDEQFF	TGCAGTGCTAGAGGTGGGGCGGAGCGGGATGAGCAGTTCTTC	TRBJ2-1	NA	14	NA	TRBV20-1
CAISSGTGVSYEQYF	TGTGCCATCAGTTCCGGGACAGGGGTCTCCTACGAGCAGTACTTC	TRBJ2-7	many	15	TRBD1	TRBV10-3
CASSPILGQGVSEAFF	TGTGCCAGCAGCCCCATTCTTGGACAGGGCGTGTCTGAAGCTTTCTTT	TRBJ1-1	NA	16	TRBD1	TRBV7-9
CASIDRERGYGYTF	TGTGCCAGCATCGACCGGGAAAGGGGATATGGCTACACCTTC	TRBJ1-2	few	14	NA	TRBV6-1
CASSQLIAGPSTDTQYF	TGCGCCAGCAGCCAATTAATAGCGGGTCCCAGCACAGATACGCAGTATTTT	TRBJ2-3	NA	17	TRBD2	TRBV4-1
CAISESIPSGKGTQYF	TGTGCCATCAGTGAGTCGATTCCTAGCGGGAAAGGGACCCAGTACTTC	TRBJ2-5	many	16	TRBD2	TRBV10-3
CATSDPTGPRTDTQYF	TGTGCCACCAGTGATCCCACAGGGCCCCGCACAGATACGCAGTATTTT	TRBJ2-3	NA	16	NA	TRBV24-1
CASSLPPGSRNEQYF	TGTGCCAGCAGTTTACCCCCCGGGAGTAGGAACGAGCAGTACTTC	TRBJ2-7	few	15	NA	TRBV28
CASSLPRYEQYF	TGTGCCAGCAGTTTACCTAGATACGAGCAGTACTTC	TRBJ2-7	few	12	NA	TRBV28
CASSLLADSFNYGYTF	TGCGCCAGCAGCTTACTGGCGGACAGTTTCAACTATGGCTACACCTTC	TRBJ1-2	few	16	NA	TRBV5-1
CASRLTGTSGRNEQFF	TGTGCCAGCAGATTAACCGGGACTAGCGGGAGGAATGAGCAGTTCTTC	TRBJ2-1	few	16	TRBD2	TRBV6-5
CASSSSRGGRNTGELFF	TGTGCCAGCAGCTCCAGTAGGGGGGGTCGGAACACCGGGGAGCTGTTTTTT	TRBJ2-2	few	17	NA	TRBV11-2
CASSPLVREGELFF	TGCGCCAGCTCCCCCCTAGTGAGGGAGGGGGAGCTGTTTTTT	TRBJ2-2	many	14	NA	TRBV5-1
CSARPGQGGADTQYF	TGCAGTGCTCGCCCGGGACAGGGGGGAGCAGATACGCAGTATTTT	TRBJ2-3	NA	15	TRBD1	TRBV20-1
CASSPASNQPQHF	TGTGCCAGCTCACCGGCTAGCAATCAGCCCCAGCATTTT	TRBJ1-5	NA	13	NA	TRBV18
CASSPTGGIGNQPQHF	TGTGCCAGCAGCCCCACGGGGGGTATCGGCAATCAGCCCCAGCATTTT	TRBJ1-5	many	16	NA	TRBV5-6
CAISEGPDFYEQYF	TGTGCCATCAGTGAGGGACCGGACTTCTACGAGCAGTACTTC	TRBJ2-7	many	14	NA	TRBV10-3
CASSLTQNTEAFF	TGTGCCAGCAGTTTGACACAGAACACTGAAGCTTTCTTT	TRBJ1-1	many	13	NA	TRBV6-5
CATSDLSRGQDTQYF	TGTGCCACCAGTGATTTGAGCAGGGGTCAAGATACGCAGTATTTT	TRBJ2-3	NA	15	NA	TRBV24-1
CASSDPGWNTEAFF	TGCGCCAGCAGTGACCCGGGGTGGAACACTGAAGCTTTCTTT	TRBJ1-1	few	14	NA	TRBV10-2
CASSQDPGRGASNEQFF	TGTGCCAGCAGCCAAGATCCGGGGCGGGGGGCCTCCAATGAGCAGTTCTTC	TRBJ2-1	NA	17	TRBD2	TRBV4-2
CASSFRESNQPQHF	TGTGCCAGCAGTTTTAGGGAAAGCAATCAGCCCCAGCATTTT	TRBJ1-5	NA	14	NA	TRBV27
CASSEAPGGLGYGYTF	TGTGCCAGCAGTGAAGCGCCGGGAGGGCTAGGCTATGGCTACACCTTC	TRBJ1-2	NA	16	NA	TRBV6-1
CSARGGETGNTEAFF	TGCAGTGCTCGCGGGGGGGAAACAGGGAACACTGAAGCTTTCTTT	TRBJ1-1	many	15	NA	TRBV20-1
CASSRNIGTASYNEQFF	TGTGCCAGCAGTCGCAACATCGGGACAGCCTCCTACAATGAGCAGTTCTTC	TRBJ2-1	many	17	TRBD1	TRBV12-3/TRBV12-4
CAVSSGETQYF	TGTGCTGTCAGTTCGGGAGAGACCCAGTACTTC	TRBJ2-5	NA	11	NA	TRBV2
CASSPTPGTGSTGELFF	TGTGCCAGCAGTCCAACCCCTGGGACAGGGAGCACCGGGGAGCTGTTTTTT	TRBJ2-2	NA	17	TRBD1	TRBV14
CASSLSGSSSYNEQFF	TGTGCCAGCAGCTTAAGCGGGTCCAGCTCCTACAATGAGCAGTTCTTC	TRBJ2-1	few	16	NA	TRBV7-3
CASTPGLVPGTYNEQFF	TGCGCCAGCACCCCGGGACTAGTGCCCGGGACCTACAATGAGCAGTTCTTC	TRBJ2-1	many	17	TRBD2	TRBV5-1
CASSLGLVSSNEQFF	TGCGCCAGCAGCTTGGGACTAGTTAGTTCCAATGAGCAGTTCTTC	TRBJ2-1	many	15	NA	TRBV5-1
CATSRRTEDTEAFF	TGTGCCACCAGCCGAAGGACAGAAGACACTGAAGCTTTCTTT	TRBJ1-1	many	14	NA	TRBV15